This note documents a single T cell receptor beta chain sequence. The PCR made use of 60 Vbeta and 13 Jbeta primers. This table comes from immunoSEQ multiplex PCR, and its TCRdb copy is limited to in-frame clones, with some not included. The sample has about 140,000 clones; 80% are singletons. The entry originates in a study of cytomegalovirus exposure and HLA in healthy donors. The length of the CDR3 is 16 residues. The sample taken for sequencing was PBMCs. The V gene is TRBV12-1, the J gene TRBJ2-5; TRBD2 is the table's D call, not checked against the DNA. TRBV12-1 corresponds to a pseudogene. The TCR originated in a man aged 35 to 55 in good health and CMV-seronegative. The CDR3 loop is CASSWPEEPAGETQYF. In DNA form, the CDR3 reads TGTGCCAGCAGCTGGCCCGAGGAGCCGGCCGGGGAGACCCAGTACTTC.